This T cell receptor beta chain is drawn from a study of blood T cell repertoires in COVID-19. Background on the study: COVID-19 samples from acute and convalescent phases originated in the United States, Italy and Spain.

Generated by immunoSEQ multiplex PCR, the TCRdb table keeps only in-frame clones and is missing some. This sample has roughly 220,000 clones, with 70% to 90% found just once. The study drew participants aged about 18 to 89 years from some 25 US areas. Cohort placement rested on clinical history that participants reported themselves. This CDR3 region has 14 residues. Unmatched junction bases numbered 5, after V lost 2 bases and J lost 7 bases. CDR1 is KGHSH and CDR2 is LQKENI in the germline V gene. This clone was detected only once. The chain recombines TRBV18 with TRBJ2-7; 10 bases fit TRBD1. The sequence came from a woman between 45 and 60 years old with acute COVID-19. The sequencing sample was made of PBMCs or T cells enriched from blood (not recorded which). CDR3 loop: CASSPGTGVGEQYF. CDR3 coding DNA: TGTGCCAGCTCACCAGGGACAGGGGTTGGAGAGCAGTACTTC.